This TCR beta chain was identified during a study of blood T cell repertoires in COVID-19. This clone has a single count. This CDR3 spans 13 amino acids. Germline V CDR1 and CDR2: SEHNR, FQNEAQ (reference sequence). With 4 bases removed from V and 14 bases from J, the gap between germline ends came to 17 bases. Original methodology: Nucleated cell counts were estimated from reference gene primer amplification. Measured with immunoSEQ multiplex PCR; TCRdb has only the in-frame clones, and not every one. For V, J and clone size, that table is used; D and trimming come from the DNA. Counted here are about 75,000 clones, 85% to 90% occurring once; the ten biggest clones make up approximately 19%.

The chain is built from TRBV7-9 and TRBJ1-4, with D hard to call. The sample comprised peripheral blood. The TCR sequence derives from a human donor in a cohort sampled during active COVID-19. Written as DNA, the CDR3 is TGTGCCAGCAGCTCCGGGGTCGGGGAGAGTCTGTTTTTT. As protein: CASSSGVGESLFF.